These T cell receptor beta chains were read from a single sample in a study of blood T cell dynamics during melanoma immunotherapy. The table came from immunoSEQ multiplex PCR; TCRdb's copy has only in-frame clones and leaves some out. The sample has approximately 28,000 clones; roughly 88% are singletons. The source material was blood, sampled from a patient treated with checkpoint blockade. All receptors come from a human donor with melanoma. Both conserved end residues are part of each CDR3.

CDR3 protein: CAIGGIDSPLHF; V gene: TRBV10-3; J gene: TRBJ1-6
CDR3 protein: CASSRGSNQPQHF; V gene: TRBV9; J gene: TRBJ1-5
CDR3 protein: CASSQVGWGPEISTDTQYF; V gene: TRBV4-3; J gene: TRBJ2-3
CDR3 protein: CASSYGTGDYGYTF; V gene: TRBV10-2; J gene: TRBJ1-2
CDR3 protein: CASTLTGTGGAGELFF; V gene: TRBV2; J gene: TRBJ2-2
CDR3 protein: CASSLEASGGYNEQFF; V gene: TRBV11-2; J gene: TRBJ2-1
CDR3 protein: CAISGAYSNQPQHF; V gene: TRBV6-7; J gene: TRBJ1-5
CDR3 protein: CAWDASSGNTIYF; V gene: TRBV30; J gene: TRBJ1-3
CDR3 protein: CASSSPTRPSQETQYF; V gene: TRBV5-4; J gene: TRBJ2-5
CDR3 protein: CASSPITEAFF; V gene: TRBV7-2; J gene: TRBJ1-1
CDR3 protein: CASSLRGWLGSTDTQYF; V gene: TRBV7-8; J gene: TRBJ2-3
CDR3 protein: CASSVKGHVEQFF; V gene: TRBV2; J gene: TRBJ2-1
CDR3 protein: CASSQITGRGTEAFF; V gene: TRBV14; J gene: TRBJ1-1
CDR3 protein: CASSSRQFDYGYTF; V gene: TRBV5-4; J gene: TRBJ1-2
CDR3 protein: CASSLGTYEQYF; V gene: TRBV7-9; J gene: TRBJ2-7
CDR3 protein: CASSSSRGEQYF; V gene: TRBV5-4; J gene: TRBJ2-7
CDR3 protein: CASSQDGGDRGWEKLFF; V gene: TRBV4-1; J gene: TRBJ1-4
CDR3 protein: CASKRTGVAYGYTF; V gene: TRBV28; J gene: TRBJ1-2
CDR3 protein: CASSPMSTGELFF; V gene: TRBV18; J gene: TRBJ2-2
CDR3 protein: CASSHGAGSTNNSPLHF; V gene: TRBV5-1; J gene: TRBJ1-6
CDR3 protein: CASSFSPGSQETQYF; V gene: TRBV27; J gene: TRBJ2-5
CDR3 protein: CASSLAWTGGGYTF; V gene: TRBV7-2; J gene: TRBJ1-2
CDR3 protein: CASSLATQGLGNQPQHF; V gene: TRBV7-9; J gene: TRBJ1-5
CDR3 protein: CASSPTGGSRTDTQYF; V gene: TRBV2; J gene: TRBJ2-3
CDR3 protein: CASSSHLVETQYF; V gene: TRBV28; J gene: TRBJ2-5
CDR3 protein: CASSIETGIYGYTF; V gene: TRBV5-6; J gene: TRBJ1-2
CDR3 protein: CASSQVQTSGATGELFF; V gene: TRBV4-2; J gene: TRBJ2-2